The clone carrying this T cell receptor beta chain was recorded at least ten times. Its antigen is still unknown. Unmatched junction bases numbered 11, after V lost 4 bases and J lost 0 bases. This CDR3 has 17 residues. Germline V gene sequence: CDR1 SGHTA, CDR2 FQGNSA. This specimen belongs to a study of T cells after yellow fever vaccination. Notes on the study in general: Reappearance after the booster was observed for most primary-vaccination clones (96% CD4, over 75% CD8).

MiXCR was run by TCRdb on the 5' RACE reads, yielding one entry per CDR3 protein. The sample has around 610,000 distinct CDR3 sequences, approximately 13% seen once. The chain links TRBV7-2 to TRBJ2-7; 8 nucleotides match TRBD2. The clonotype was recovered from a man younger than 45 who received the YFV17D yellow fever vaccine. The material sequenced was PBMCs, taken on the day of the yellow fever booster vaccination. The CDR3, as DNA: TGTGCCAGCAGCTCCGGTTCTGGCGGGAGGAGCTCCTACGAGCAGTACTTC. It translates to CASSSGSGGRSSYEQYF.